This T cell receptor beta chain was sequenced in a study of blood T cell repertoires in COVID-19. Clones were read by immunoSEQ multiplex PCR, and TCRdb kept only the in-frame ones, dropping some. The sample carries 120,000 or so clones, about 80% recorded once. There are 15 residues in the CDR3. Germline assignment: CDR1 SGHTA and CDR2 FQGTGA. The V segment lost 2 bases and the J segment 2 bases; nucleotides outside the gene matches: 4. The origin of this receptor is a man in his sixties with acute or convalescent COVID-19. The sequencing input was peripheral blood. The gene calls are TRBV7-3 and TRBJ2-5; 8 nucleotides agree with TRBD1. The DNA of the CDR3 is TGTGCCAGCAGCTTATTCGGGACAGGACAAGAGACCCAGTACTTC. Translation gives CASSLFGTGQETQYF.